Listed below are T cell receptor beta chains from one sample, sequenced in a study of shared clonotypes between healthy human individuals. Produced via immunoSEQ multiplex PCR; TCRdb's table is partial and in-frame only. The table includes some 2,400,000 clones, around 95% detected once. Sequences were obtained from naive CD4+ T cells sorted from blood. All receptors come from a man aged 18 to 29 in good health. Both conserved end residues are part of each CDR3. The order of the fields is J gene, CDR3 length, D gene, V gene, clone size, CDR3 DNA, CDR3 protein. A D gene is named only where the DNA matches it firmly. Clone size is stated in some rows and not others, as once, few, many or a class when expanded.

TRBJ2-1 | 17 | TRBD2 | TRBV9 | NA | TGTGCCAGCAGCGGTGGGAGAGCGGGGGGCCTATACAATGAGCAGTTCTTC | CASSGGRAGGLYNEQFF
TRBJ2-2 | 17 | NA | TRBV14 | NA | TGTGCCAGCAGCCAATACTCCGGGTCGCAAAGGAACGGGGAGCTGTTTTTT | CASSQYSGSQRNGELFF
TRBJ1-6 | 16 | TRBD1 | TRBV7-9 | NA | TGTGCCAGCAGCTCATTTGCAGGGACAGGGATCTCACCCCTCCACTTT | CASSSFAGTGISPLHF
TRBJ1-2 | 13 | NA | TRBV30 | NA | TGTGCCTGGAGCTCAACAGTGAACTATGGCTACACCTTC | CAWSSTVNYGYTF
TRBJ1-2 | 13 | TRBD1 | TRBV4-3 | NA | TGCGCCAGCAGCCAAGCAGGGGGATATGGCTACACCTTC | CASSQAGGYGYTF
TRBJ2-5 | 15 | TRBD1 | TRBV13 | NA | TGTGCCAGCAGCTTAGGGGACAGGGACCAAGAGACCCAGTACTTC | CASSLGDRDQETQYF
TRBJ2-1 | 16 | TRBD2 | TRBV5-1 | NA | TGCGCCAGCAGCTTGCGGACTAGCGGGGGACACGATGAGCAGTTCTTC | CASSLRTSGGHDEQFF
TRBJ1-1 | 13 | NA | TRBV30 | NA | TGTGCCTGGAGTGTGGTTAAGAACACTGAAGCTTTCTTT | CAWSVVKNTEAFF
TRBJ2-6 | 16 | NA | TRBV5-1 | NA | TGCGCCAGCAGCCCACCCGACACCTCTGGGGCCAACGTCCTGACTTTC | CASSPPDTSGANVLTF
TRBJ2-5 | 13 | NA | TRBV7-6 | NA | TGTGCCAGCAGCTGGGCCCTCCAAGAGACCCAGTACTTC | CASSWALQETQYF
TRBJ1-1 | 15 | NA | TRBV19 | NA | TGTGCCAGTAGACCCTCCGGGGTCATGAACACTGAAGCTTTCTTT | CASRPSGVMNTEAFF
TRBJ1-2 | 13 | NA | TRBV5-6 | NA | TGTGCCAGCAGCTTGGTAGGGTTCTATGGCTACACCTTC | CASSLVGFYGYTF
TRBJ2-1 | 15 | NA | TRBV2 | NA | TGTGCCAGCAGTACATCTACCCCACCTTTGTATGAGCAGTTCTTC | CASSTSTPPLYEQFF
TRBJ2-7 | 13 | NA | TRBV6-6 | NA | TGTGCCAGCAGTTACCTAGCACACTACGAGCAGTACTTC | CASSYLAHYEQYF
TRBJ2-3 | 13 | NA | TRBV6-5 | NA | TGTGCCACCACCCGCAGTGGCACAGATACGCAGTATTTT | CATTRSGTDTQYF
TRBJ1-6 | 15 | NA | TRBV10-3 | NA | TGTGCCATCAGTCTGGGGGGTGCCGATAATTCACCCCTCCACTTT | CAISLGGADNSPLHF
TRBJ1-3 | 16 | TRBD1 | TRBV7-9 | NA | TGTGCCAGCAGTGGCCGGACAGGGGAAAAGGGAAACACCATATATTTT | CASSGRTGEKGNTIYF
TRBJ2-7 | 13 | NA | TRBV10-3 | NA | TGTGCCATCAGTGAGTCTCGGGCAGATGAGCAGTACTTC | CAISESRADEQYF
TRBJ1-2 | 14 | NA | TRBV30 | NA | TGTGCCTGGAGTAGGAGGGCGCCAAACTATGGCTACACCTTC | CAWSRRAPNYGYTF
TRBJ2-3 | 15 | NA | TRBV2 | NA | TGTGCCAGCATCGGAGGACTGATGAGCACAGATACGCAGTATTTT | CASIGGLMSTDTQYF
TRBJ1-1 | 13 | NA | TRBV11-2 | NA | TGTGCCAGCAGCTTAGAAACCTACACTGAAGCTTTCTTT | CASSLETYTEAFF
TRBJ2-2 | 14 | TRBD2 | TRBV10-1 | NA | TGCGCCAGCAGTGGGGGGGGAAAAACCGGGGAGCTGTTTTTT | CASSGGGKTGELFF
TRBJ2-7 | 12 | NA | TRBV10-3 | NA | TGTGCCATCTCTCGGGACAACTACGAGCAGTACTTC | CAISRDNYEQYF
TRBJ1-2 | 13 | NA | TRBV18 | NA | TGTGCCAGCTCACCAGGGAGCGACTATGGCTACACCTTC | CASSPGSDYGYTF
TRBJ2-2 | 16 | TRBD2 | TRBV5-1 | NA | TGCGCCAGCAGCTTGGTTAGCGGGGTGAACACCGGGGAGCTGTTTTTT | CASSLVSGVNTGELFF
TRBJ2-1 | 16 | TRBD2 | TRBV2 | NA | TGTGCCAGCACGGGGATAGCGGGAGGGCCTTTGAATGAGCAGTTCTTC | CASTGIAGGPLNEQFF
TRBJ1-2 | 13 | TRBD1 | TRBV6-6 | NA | TGTGCCATCAAGACAGGGGCTAACTATGGCTACACCTTC | CAIKTGANYGYTF
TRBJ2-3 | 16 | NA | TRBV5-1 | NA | TGCGCCAGCAGCTTTGGACCCCAGGGAATGGCAGATACGCAGTATTTT | CASSFGPQGMADTQYF
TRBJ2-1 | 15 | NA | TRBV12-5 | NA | TGTGCTAGTGGATCCTGGACTACCCGCCTCAATGAGCAGTTCTTC | CASGSWTTRLNEQFF
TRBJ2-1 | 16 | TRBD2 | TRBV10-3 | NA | TGTGCCATCAGTGAGCGGTTTGGGGGGGACTACAATGAGCAGTTCTTC | CAISERFGGDYNEQFF
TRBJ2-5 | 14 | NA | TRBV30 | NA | TGTGCCTGGAGTTACCAGGTGGGCCAAGAGACCCAGTACTTC | CAWSYQVGQETQYF
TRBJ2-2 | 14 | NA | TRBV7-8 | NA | TGTGCCAGCAGCTTAGTGGGAGGCGGCGGGGAGCTGTTTTTT | CASSLVGGGGELFF
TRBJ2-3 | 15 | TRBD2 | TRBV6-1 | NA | TGTGCCAGCAGGAGACTAGCGTTCTCCACAGATACGCAGTATTTT | CASRRLAFSTDTQYF
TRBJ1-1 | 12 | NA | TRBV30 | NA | TGTGCCTGGACCGAAAAGGGCACTGAAGCTTTCTTT | CAWTEKGTEAFF
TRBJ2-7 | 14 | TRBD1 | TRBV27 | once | TGTGCCAGCAGGGGGACAGGGAGTACCTACGAGCAGTACTTC | CASRGTGSTYEQYF
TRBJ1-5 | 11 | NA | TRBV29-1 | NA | TGCAGCGCTGGAGACGACCAGCCCCAGCATTTT | CSAGDDQPQHF
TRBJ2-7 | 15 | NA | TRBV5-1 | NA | TGCGCCAGCACTCCGGGGGCCAGTAGCTCCTACGAGCAGTACTTC | CASTPGASSSYEQYF
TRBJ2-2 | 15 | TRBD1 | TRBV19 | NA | TGTGCCAGTAACCGGGACAGGGGGTATCCCGGGGAGCTGTTTTTT | CASNRDRGYPGELFF
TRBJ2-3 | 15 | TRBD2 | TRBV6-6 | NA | TGTGCCAGCAACCAACTAGCGGGAGTACGGGATACGCAGTATTTT | CASNQLAGVRDTQYF
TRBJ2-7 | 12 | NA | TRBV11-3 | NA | TGTGCCAGCAGCTTTGGGGGCTACGAGCAGTACTTC | CASSFGGYEQYF